This TCR beta chain was recorded in a study of OX40 agonist ivuxolimab in advanced cancers. Study in general: Patients receiving dose escalation had hepatocellular carcinoma, melanoma, renal cell or head and neck cancer.

Assay used: immunoSEQ multiplex PCR; TCRdb lists only in-frame clones, some missing. The sample consists of tens of thousands of clones, roughly 90% of them appearing once. Prior autoimmune disease or systemic immunosuppression barred patients. CDR3 length equals 17 residues. Trimming left V 3 bases short and J 2 bases short, with 20 bases between. Germline loops: CDR1 SGDLS, CDR2 YYNGEE. The V and J genes are TRBV9 and TRBJ1-2, with D maybe TRBD1 (5 bases). The receptor's source is an adult with an advanced solid tumor such as melanoma, head and neck, liver or kidney cancer. This specimen was CD4+ or CD8+ T cells sorted from blood, taken in a trial of the OX40 agonist ivuxolimab. CDR3: CASSEGPGLAPNYGYTF. The CDR3 DNA is TGTGCCAGCAGCGAGGGCCCGGGACTAGCCCCAAACTATGGCTACACCTTC.